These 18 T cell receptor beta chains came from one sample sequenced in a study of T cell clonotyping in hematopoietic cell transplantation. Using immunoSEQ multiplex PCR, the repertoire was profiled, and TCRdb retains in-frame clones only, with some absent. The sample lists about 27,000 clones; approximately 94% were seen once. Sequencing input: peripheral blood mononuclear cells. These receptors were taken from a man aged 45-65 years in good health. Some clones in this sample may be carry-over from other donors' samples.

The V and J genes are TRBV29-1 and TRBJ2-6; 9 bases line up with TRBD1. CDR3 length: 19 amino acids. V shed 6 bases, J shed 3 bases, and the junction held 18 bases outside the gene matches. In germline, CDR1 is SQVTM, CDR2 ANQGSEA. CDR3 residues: CSVTIPAGTGRGGANVLTF. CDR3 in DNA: TGCAGCGTCACAATCCCCGCCGGGACAGGGCGGGGTGGGGCCAACGTCCTGACTTTC.

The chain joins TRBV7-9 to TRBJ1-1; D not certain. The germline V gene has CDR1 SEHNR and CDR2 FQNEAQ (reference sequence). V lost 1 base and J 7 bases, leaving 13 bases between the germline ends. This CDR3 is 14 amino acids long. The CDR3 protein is CASSLEMAAVEAFF. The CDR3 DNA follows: TGTGCCAGCAGCTTAGAGATGGCAGCTGTTGAAGCTTTCTTT.

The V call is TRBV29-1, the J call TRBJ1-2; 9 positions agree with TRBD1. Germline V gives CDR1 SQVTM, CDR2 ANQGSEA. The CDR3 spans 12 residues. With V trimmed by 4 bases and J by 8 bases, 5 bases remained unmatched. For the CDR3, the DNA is TGCAGCGTTGCACAGGGGGCAGTCGGCTACACCTTC. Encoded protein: CSVAQGAVGYTF.

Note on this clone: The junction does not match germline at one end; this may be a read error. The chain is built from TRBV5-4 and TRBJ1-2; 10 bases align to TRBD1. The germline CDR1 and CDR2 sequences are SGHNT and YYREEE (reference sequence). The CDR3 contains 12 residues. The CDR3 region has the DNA TGTGCCAGCAGCTTCGGACAGGGGGATTGTGCCTTC. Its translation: CASSFGQGDCAF.

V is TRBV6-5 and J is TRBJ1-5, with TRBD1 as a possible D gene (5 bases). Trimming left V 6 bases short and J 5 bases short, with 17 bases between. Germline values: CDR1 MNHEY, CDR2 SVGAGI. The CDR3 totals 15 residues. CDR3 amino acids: CASSPLSGTYQPQHF. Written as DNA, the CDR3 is TGTGCCAGCAGCCCACTGTCAGGGACTTATCAGCCCCAGCATTTT.

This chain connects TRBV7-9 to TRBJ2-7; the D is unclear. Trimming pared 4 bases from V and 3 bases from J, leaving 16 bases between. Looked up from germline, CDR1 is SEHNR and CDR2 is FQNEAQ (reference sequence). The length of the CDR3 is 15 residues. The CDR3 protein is CASSSEPARSYEQYF. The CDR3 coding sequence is TGTGCCAGCAGCTCAGAACCCGCGCGGAGCTACGAGCAGTACTTC.

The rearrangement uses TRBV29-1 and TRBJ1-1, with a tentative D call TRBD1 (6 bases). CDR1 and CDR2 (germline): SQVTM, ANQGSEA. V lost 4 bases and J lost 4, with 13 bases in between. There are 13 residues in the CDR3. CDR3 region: CSVVRGASTEAFF. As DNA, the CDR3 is TGCAGCGTTGTAAGGGGGGCTAGCACTGAAGCTTTCTTT.

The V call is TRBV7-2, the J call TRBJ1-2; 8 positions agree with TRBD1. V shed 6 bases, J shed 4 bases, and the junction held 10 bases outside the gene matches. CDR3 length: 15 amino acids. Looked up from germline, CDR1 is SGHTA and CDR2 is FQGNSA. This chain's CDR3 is CASRVSDRDPYGYTF. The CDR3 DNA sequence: TGTGCCAGCAGGGTTTCGGACAGGGATCCCTATGGCTACACCTTC.

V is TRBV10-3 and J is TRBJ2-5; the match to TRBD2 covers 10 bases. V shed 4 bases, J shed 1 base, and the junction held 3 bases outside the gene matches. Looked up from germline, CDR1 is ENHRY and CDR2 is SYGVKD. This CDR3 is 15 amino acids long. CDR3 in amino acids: CAISGSGGTQETQYF. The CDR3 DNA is TGTGCCATCAGTGGTAGCGGGGGGACCCAAGAGACCCAGTACTTC.

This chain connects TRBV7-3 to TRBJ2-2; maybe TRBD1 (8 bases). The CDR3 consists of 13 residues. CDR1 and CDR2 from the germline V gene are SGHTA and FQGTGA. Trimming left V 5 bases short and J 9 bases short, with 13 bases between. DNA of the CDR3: TGTGCCAGCAGCACAGGGGGGGGAAGGGAGCTGTTTTTT. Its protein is CASSTGGGRELFF.

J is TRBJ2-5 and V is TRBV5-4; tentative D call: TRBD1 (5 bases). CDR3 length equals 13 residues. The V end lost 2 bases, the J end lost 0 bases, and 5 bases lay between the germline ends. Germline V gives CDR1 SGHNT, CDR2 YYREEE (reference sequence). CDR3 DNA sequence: TGTGCCAGCAGCTTACAGGACCAAGAGACCCAGTACTTC. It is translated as CASSLQDQETQYF. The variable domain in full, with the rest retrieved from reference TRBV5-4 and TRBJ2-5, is ETGVTQSPTHLIKTRGQQVTLRCSSQSGHNTVSWYQQALGQGPQFIFQYYREEENGRGNFPPRFSGLQFPNYSSELNVNALELDDSALYLCASSLQDQETQYFGPGTRLLVL.

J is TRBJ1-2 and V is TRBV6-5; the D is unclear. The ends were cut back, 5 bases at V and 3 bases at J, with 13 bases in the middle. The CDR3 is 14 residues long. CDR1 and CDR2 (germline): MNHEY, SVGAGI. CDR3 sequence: CASSRTGSHYGYTF. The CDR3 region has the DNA TGTGCCAGCAGTAGGACTGGGAGTCACTATGGCTACACCTTC.

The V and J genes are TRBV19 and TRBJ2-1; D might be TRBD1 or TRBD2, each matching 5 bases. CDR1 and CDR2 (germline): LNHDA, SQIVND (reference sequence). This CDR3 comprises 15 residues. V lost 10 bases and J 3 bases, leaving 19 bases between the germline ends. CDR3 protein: CATRWLGVGYNEQFF. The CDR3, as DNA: TGTGCCACCCGCTGGTTGGGGGTAGGCTACAATGAGCAGTTCTTC.

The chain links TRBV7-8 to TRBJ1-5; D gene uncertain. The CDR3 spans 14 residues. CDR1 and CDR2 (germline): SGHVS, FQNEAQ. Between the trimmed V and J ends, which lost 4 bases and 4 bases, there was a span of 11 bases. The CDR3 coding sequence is TGTGCCAGCAGCTCGGGTGTCGGGAATCAGCCCCAGCATTTT. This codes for CASSSGVGNQPQHF.

CDR3 in DNA: TGCGCCAGCAGCTTGGCCCCCCCTCGCACAGATACGCAGTATTTT. It is translated as CASSLAPPRTDTQYF. V and J are TRBV5-1 and TRBJ2-3; unclear D gene. The ends were cut back, 0 bases at V and 1 base at J, with 9 bases in the middle. The germline V gene has CDR1 SGHRS and CDR2 YFSETQ. This CDR3 spans 15 amino acids.

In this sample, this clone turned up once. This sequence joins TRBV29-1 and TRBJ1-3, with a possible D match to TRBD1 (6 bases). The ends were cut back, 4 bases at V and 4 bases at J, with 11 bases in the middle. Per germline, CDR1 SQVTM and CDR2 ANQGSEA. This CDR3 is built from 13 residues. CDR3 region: CSVAGQQGNTIYF. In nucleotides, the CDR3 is TGCAGCGTTGCCGGACAGCAGGGAAACACCATATATTTT.

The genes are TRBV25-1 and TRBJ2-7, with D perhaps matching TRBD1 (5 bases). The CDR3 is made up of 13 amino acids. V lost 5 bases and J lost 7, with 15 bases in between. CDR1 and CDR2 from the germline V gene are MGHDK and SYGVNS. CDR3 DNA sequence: TGTGCCAGCAGTCCTAGGGGATACCAGGAGCAGTACTTC. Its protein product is CASSPRGYQEQYF.

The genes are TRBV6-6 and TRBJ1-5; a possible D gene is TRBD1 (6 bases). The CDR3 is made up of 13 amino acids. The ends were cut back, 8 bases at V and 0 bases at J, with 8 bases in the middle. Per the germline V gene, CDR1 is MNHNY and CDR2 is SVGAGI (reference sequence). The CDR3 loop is CASRDTSNQPQHF. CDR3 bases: TGTGCCAGCCGGGACACTAGCAATCAGCCCCAGCATTTT.